These 16 T cell receptor beta chains came from one sample sequenced in a study of identifying expanded T cells in peripheral blood. Repertoires were generated with immunoSEQ multiplex PCR, while TCRdb's copy carries only in-frame clones and drops some. The sample lists just under 65,000 clones; more than 70% were seen once. Sequencing was done on a sample of blood. Receptor source: a person aged 18 to 69 in good health.

This sequence joins TRBV27 and TRBJ1-5; the D gene is possibly TRBD1 (6 bases). V lost 7 bases and J lost 4, with 17 bases in between. The CDR3 extends over 15 amino acids. Germline CDR1 and CDR2: MNHEY and SMNVEV (reference sequence). CDR3: CASKRQAGENQPQHF. As DNA, the CDR3 is TGTGCCAGCAAACGACAGGCCGGGGAAAATCAGCCCCAGCATTTT.

The chain combines TRBV4-2 with TRBJ2-3; possible D gene TRBD1, 6 bases. V was shortened by 0 bases and J by 4 bases, with 8 bases between the two germline ends. Germline V gives CDR1 LGHNA, CDR2 YNFKEQ. The CDR3 is made up of 14 amino acids. CDR3 sequence: CASSQDQGPDTQYF. The CDR3 DNA is TGTGCCAGCAGCCAAGATCAGGGGCCAGATACGCAGTATTTT.

The chain carries TRBV5-6 and TRBJ1-1; 9 bases are shared with TRBD1. The V segment lost 5 bases and the J segment 1 base; nucleotides outside the gene matches: 0. The V gene's germline CDR1 is SGHDT and CDR2 YYEEEE. The CDR3 loop spans 13 amino acids. CDR3 sequence reads: CASRDRGNTEAFF. The DNA of the CDR3 is TGTGCCAGCAGGGACAGGGGGAACACTGAAGCTTTCTTT.

The chain has TRBV30 and TRBJ1-6; tentative D call: TRBD1 (5 bases). The CDR3 is 14 residues long. Germline V gene lookup returns CDR1 GTSNPN and CDR2 SVGIG (reference sequence). Trimming pared 0 bases from V and 9 bases from J, leaving 12 bases between. The CDR3 sequence is CAWSVTRVGSPLHF. In DNA, the CDR3 is TGTGCCTGGAGTGTAACCAGGGTCGGTTCACCCCTCCACTTT. Full variable domain (outside the CDR3, taken from reference TRBV30 and TRBJ1-6): SQTIHQWPATLVQPVGSPLSLECTVEGTSNPNLYWYRQAAGRGLQLLFYSVGIGQISSEVPQNLSASRPQDRQFILSSKKLLLSDSGFYLCAWSVTRVGSPLHFGNGTRLTVT.

J is TRBJ2-3 and V is TRBV6-4; 8 bases fit TRBD1. Trimming removed 5 bases from V and 3 bases from J; junction bases left unmatched: 7. The CDR3 is 15 residues long. Germline CDR1 MRHNA, CDR2 SNTAGT. In DNA, the CDR3 is TGTGCCAGCAGTACCGGACAGGGAGGTACAGATACGCAGTATTTT. It specifies CASSTGQGGTDTQYF.

The chain combines TRBV4-3 with TRBJ1-1; 9 positions match TRBD1. Trimming cost V 3 bases and J 10 bases; bases outside gene matches: 6. The CDR3 spans 13 residues. CDR1 and CDR2 from the germline V gene are LGHNA and YSLEER. The CDR3 nucleotides read TGCGCCAGCAGCCAGGACAGGGGATCCGGAGCTTTCTTT. Translation: CASSQDRGSGAFF.

V and J are TRBV28 and TRBJ2-7; 10 nucleotides line up with TRBD2. Germline CDR1 reads MDHEN; CDR2 reads SYDVKM. After removal of 2 bases from V and 2 bases from J, the junction contained 3 bases not matched to a gene. This CDR3 comprises 15 residues. CDR3 region: CASSLLAGDPYEQYF. Written as DNA, the CDR3 is TGTGCCAGCAGTTTACTAGCGGGAGACCCCTACGAGCAGTACTTC.

This clone has a single count. This sample also contains other DNA sequences that code for the same CDR3. The rearrangement uses TRBV5-1 and TRBJ1-1; D unresolved. The germline V gene has CDR1 SGHRS and CDR2 YFSETQ. The CDR3 loop spans 12 amino acids. With 1 base removed from V and 1 base from J, the gap between germline ends came to 2 bases. The CDR3 reads CASSLTNTEAFF. In DNA form, the CDR3 reads TGCGCCAGCAGCTTGACGAACACTGAAGCTTTCTTT.

V gene TRBV6-5 combines with J gene TRBJ1-2, with 8 nucleotides matching TRBD1. CDR1 and CDR2 from the germline V gene are MNHEY and SVGAGI. The CDR3 totals 14 residues. J gave up 4 bases and V 7 bases, and 8 bases lay outside the gene matches. CDR3 amino acids: CASTGQGGSYGYTF. The CDR3 coding sequence is TGTGCCAGCACCGGACAGGGAGGAAGCTATGGCTACACCTTC.

In its sample, this clone was seen once. The J gene is TRBJ2-3, the V gene TRBV6-4; D unresolved. The CDR3 sequence is 14 residues long. Germline CDR1 and CDR2: MRHNA and SNTAGT. V was trimmed by 2 bases and J by 4 bases, leaving 10 bases between them. CDR3: CASSDRVGSDTQYF. CDR3 bases: TGTGCCAGCAGTGACAGGGTGGGCTCAGATACGCAGTATTTT.

CDR3 protein: CASSLTGGLGYTF. The CDR3 nucleotides are TGTGCCAGCAGTCTGACAGGGGGCTTAGGCTACACCTTC. This chain links TRBV6-1 with TRBJ1-2; TRBD1 aligns across 10 bases. Germline CDR1 is MNHNS and CDR2 is SASEGT. V lost 5 bases to trimming and J lost 8 bases; unmatched junction nucleotides: 5. The CDR3 spans 13 residues.

J is TRBJ2-5 and V is TRBV5-4; TRBD2 aligns across 8 bases. The ends lost 5 bases at V and 1 base at J; junction bases unmatched: 4. Germline V CDR1 and CDR2: SGHNT, YYREEE (reference sequence). The CDR3 length is 14 residues. CDR3 protein: CASSLLAGQETQYF. The CDR3 DNA reads as TGTGCCAGCAGTCTTCTAGCGGGCCAAGAGACCCAGTACTTC.

J is TRBJ1-2 and V is TRBV7-9; no reliable D call. The CDR3 is 14 amino acids. The V gene lost 2 bases and the J gene lost 4 bases, with 11 bases spanning the gap. From germline, CDR1 is SEHNR and CDR2 FQNEAQ (reference sequence). The CDR3 protein is CASSLTSSSYGYTF. As DNA, the CDR3 is TGTGCCAGCAGCTTAACTTCCTCGTCCTATGGCTACACCTTC.

The chain employs TRBV23-1 and TRBJ1-5; TRBD1 matches 8 bases. TRBV23-1 is an ORF; its function is uncertain. The CDR3 runs to 14 residues. Unmatched junction bases numbered 7, after V lost 5 bases and J lost 7 bases. The CDR3 DNA sequence: TGCGCCAGCAGTTTCGGAGACAGGGGCCAGCCCCAGCATTTT. It encodes CASSFGDRGQPQHF.

The V call is TRBV7-9, the J call TRBJ1-4; no definite D call. Trimming left V 5 bases short and J 6 bases short, with 16 bases between. Per the germline V gene, CDR1 is SEHNR and CDR2 is FQNEAQ (reference sequence). There are 15 residues in the CDR3. The CDR3 DNA follows: TGTGCCAGCAGCCCCCGGATGGCGCAGGATGAAAAACTGTTTTTT. Protein: CASSPRMAQDEKLFF.

The J gene is TRBJ1-1, the V gene TRBV4-2, with D possibly TRBD1 on 6 matching bases. The CDR3 is 16 residues long. The V and J ends lost 1 base and 4 bases respectively, with 16 bases between them. Germline V gene sequence: CDR1 LGHNA, CDR2 YNFKEQ. The CDR3 bases are TGTGCCAGCAGCCAAGCCGGTGGGGGCGCAGTCACTGAAGCTTTCTTT. Translation: CASSQAGGGAVTEAFF.